The rows below give T cell receptor beta chains drawn from one sample of a study of blood T cell repertoires in COVID-19. The protocol was immunoSEQ multiplex PCR, while the TCRdb copy is restricted to in-frame clones and leaves out a portion. The sample shows about 370,000 clones, 80% to 90% of them seen only once. Sequencing was done on a sample of PBMCs or T cells enriched from blood (not recorded which). These receptors all come from a man between 18 and 29 years old who had recovered from COVID-19. CDR3s include the opening cysteine and the closing phenylalanine or tryptophan. Fields, in order: V gene, J gene, clone size, D gene, CDR3 DNA, CDR3 protein. D genes are given only for firm matches. Only some rows state a clone size, as once, few, many or a class for expanded clones.

>TRBV7-9|TRBJ2-2|-|TRBD1
TGTGCCAGCACTCTACAGGGGGGAGGCTACACCGGGGAGCTGTTTTTT
CASTLQGGGYTGELFF
>TRBV27|TRBJ1-1|-|-
TGTGCCAGGAAAGGGGGAAAACTTGGGGCTTTCTTT
CARKGGKLGAFF
>TRBV11-3|TRBJ2-1|few|TRBD1
TGTGCCAGCAGCTCAGACAGGGGGAGCTCCTACAATGAGCAGTTCTTC
CASSSDRGSSYNEQFF
>TRBV4-1|TRBJ1-4|-|-
TGCGCCAGCAGCCGGAACCCTCGTCAGGGTAATGAAAAACTGTTTTTT
CASSRNPRQGNEKLFF
>TRBV6-5|TRBJ2-5|-|TRBD1
TGTGCCAGCAGCAGAACAGGGGCTCAAGAGACCCAGTACTTC
CASSRTGAQETQYF
>TRBV29-1|TRBJ1-5|-|-
TGCAGCGTTAGAGGGTCCTTAAATCAGCCCCAGCATTTT
CSVRGSLNQPQHF
>TRBV7-9|TRBJ1-5|-|-
TGTGCCAGCAGCCAAACAGGTGAGGGCAATCAGCCCCAGCATTTT
CASSQTGEGNQPQHF
>TRBV4-1|TRBJ1-5|-|-
TGCGCCAGCAGCCAAGGGGGCGAACAGCCCCAGCATTTT
CASSQGGEQPQHF
>TRBV10-2|TRBJ1-1|few|-
TGCGCCAGCAGTGCCCAACAGGGCTTATCTGAAGCTTTCTTT
CASSAQQGLSEAFF
>TRBV10-2|TRBJ1-1|few|-
TGCGCCAGCAGTGATGAGGGTTACACTGAAGCTTTCTTT
CASSDEGYTEAFF
>TRBV7-3|TRBJ1-1|-|TRBD1
TGTGCCAGCAGCTTAAGGGGCCAGGGGGGAAGCACTGAAGCTTTCTTT
CASSLRGQGGSTEAFF
>TRBV19|TRBJ2-1|-|-
TGTGCCAGTAGTGCGACTAGGAATGAGCAGTTCTTC
CASSATRNEQFF
>TRBV9|TRBJ2-5|-|TRBD2
TGTGCCAGCAGCCCTAGCGGAAGTCAAGAGACCCAGTACTTC
CASSPSGSQETQYF
>TRBV19|TRBJ2-3|-|TRBD2
TGTGCCACCAGAAGCGGGAATCTCGCAGATACGCAGTATTTT
CATRSGNLADTQYF
>TRBV25-1|TRBJ2-1|-|TRBD2
TGTGCCAGCATCGAGACTAGCGGGGGGGCAATCAATGAGCAGTTCTTC
CASIETSGGAINEQFF
>TRBV27|TRBJ2-1|once|-
TGTGCCAGCAGTTTAGGAGCGGCACCCAGCTCCTACAATGAGCAGTTCTTC
CASSLGAAPSSYNEQFF
>TRBV30|TRBJ2-5|-|TRBD1
TGTGAAGAGAGGAGGGACAGGGGCAGTACCGAGAGGTCCCAGTACTTC
CEERRDRGSTERSQYF
>TRBV11-3|TRBJ2-3|-|TRBD2
TGTGCCAGCAGCTTAGGAGCGGGAGGGCCATTAGATACGCAGTATTTT
CASSLGAGGPLDTQYF
>TRBV11-2|TRBJ1-6|-|-
TGTGCCAGCAGCTTAGATCAGAGGCAGCGGGGGAATTCACCCCTCCACTTT
CASSLDQRQRGNSPLHF